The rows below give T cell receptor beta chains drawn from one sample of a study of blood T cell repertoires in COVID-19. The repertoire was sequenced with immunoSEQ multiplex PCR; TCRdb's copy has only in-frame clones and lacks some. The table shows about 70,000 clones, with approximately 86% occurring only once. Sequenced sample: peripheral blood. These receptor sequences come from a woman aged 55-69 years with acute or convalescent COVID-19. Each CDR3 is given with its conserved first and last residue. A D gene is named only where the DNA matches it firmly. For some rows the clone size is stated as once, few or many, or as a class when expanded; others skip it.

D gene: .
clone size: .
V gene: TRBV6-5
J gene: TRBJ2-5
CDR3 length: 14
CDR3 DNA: TGTGCCAGCACCACGGGGGGCGTTGGCGAGACCCAGTACTTC
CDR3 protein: CASTTGGVGETQYF

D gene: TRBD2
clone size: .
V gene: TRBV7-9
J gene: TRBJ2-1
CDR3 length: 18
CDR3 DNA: TGTGCCAGCAGCTTGCCCTTTCGACTAGCGGGTGTCTACAATGAGCAGTTCTTC
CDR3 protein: CASSLPFRLAGVYNEQFF

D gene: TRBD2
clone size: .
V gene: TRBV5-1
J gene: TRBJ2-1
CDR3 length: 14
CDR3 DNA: TGCGCCAGCAGCTGGACTAGCGGGGGCAATGAGCAGTTCTTC
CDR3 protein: CASSWTSGGNEQFF

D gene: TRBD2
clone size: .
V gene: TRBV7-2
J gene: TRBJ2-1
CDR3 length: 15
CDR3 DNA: TGTGCCAGCAGCTTAGACGGGGGGGCCAAACCGGTTATGGTCTTC
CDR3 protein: CASSLDGGAKPVMVF

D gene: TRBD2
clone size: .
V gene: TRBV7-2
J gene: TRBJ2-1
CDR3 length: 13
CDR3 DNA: TGTGCCAGCAGCCCTGCCGTTAGCGGGGGGTCGTTCTTC
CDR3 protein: CASSPAVSGGSFF

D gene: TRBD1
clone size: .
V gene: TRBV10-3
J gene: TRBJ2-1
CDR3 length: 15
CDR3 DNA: TGTGCCATCAGTGAGGGGGACAGACAGGTCAATGAGCAGTTCTTC
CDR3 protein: CAISEGDRQVNEQFF

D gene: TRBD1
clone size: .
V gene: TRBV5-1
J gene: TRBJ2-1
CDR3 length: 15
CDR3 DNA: TGCGCCAGCAGCTGGGACGGGGGACAGGGGAAGGAGCAGTTCTTC
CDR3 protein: CASSWDGGQGKEQFF

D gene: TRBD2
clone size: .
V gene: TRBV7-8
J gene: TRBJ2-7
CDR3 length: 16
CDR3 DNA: TGTGCCAGCAGCTTAGCCCTAGCGGGGGTTTCCTACGAGCAGTACTTC
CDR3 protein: CASSLALAGVSYEQYF

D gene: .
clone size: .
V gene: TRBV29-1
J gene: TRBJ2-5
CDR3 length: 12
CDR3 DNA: TGCAGCGTGGTACCGGGACAAGAGACCCAGTACTTC
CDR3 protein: CSVVPGQETQYF

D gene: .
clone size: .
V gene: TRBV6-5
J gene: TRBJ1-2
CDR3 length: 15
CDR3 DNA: TGTGCCAGCAGTTCCCGGAGGGGCTTTAACTATGGCTACACCTTC
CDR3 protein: CASSSRRGFNYGYTF

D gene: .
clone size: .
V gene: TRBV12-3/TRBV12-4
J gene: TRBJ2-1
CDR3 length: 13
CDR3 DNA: TGTGCCAGCAGCCTACCTTACTCGGATGAGCAGTTCTTC
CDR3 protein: CASSLPYSDEQFF

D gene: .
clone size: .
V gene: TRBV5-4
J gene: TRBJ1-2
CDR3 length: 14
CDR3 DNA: TGTGCCAGCAGGTTAATAGGGCAGGGTCGGGGCTACACCTTC
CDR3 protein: CASRLIGQGRGYTF

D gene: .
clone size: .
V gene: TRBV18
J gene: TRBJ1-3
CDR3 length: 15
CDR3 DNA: TGTGCCAGCTCACCACAGGGGTTCTCTGGAAACACCATATATTTT
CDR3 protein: CASSPQGFSGNTIYF

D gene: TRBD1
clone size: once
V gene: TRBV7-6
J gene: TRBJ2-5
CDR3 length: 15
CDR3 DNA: TGTGCCAGCAGCCCTACGACAGGGGGCTGGGAGACCCAGTACTTC
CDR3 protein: CASSPTTGGWETQYF

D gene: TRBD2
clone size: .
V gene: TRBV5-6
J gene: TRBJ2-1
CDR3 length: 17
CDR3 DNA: TGTGCCAGCAGCCAGGGACTAGCGGGGGGGTTTAACAATGAGCAGTTCTTC
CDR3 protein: CASSQGLAGGFNNEQFF

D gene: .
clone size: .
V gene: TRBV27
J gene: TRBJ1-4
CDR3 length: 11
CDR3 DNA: TGTGCCAGCAGTTCCGGTGAAAAACTGTTTTTT
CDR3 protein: CASSSGEKLFF

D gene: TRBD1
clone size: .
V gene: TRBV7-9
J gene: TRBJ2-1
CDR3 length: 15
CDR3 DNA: TGTGCCAGCAGCTCTGAGCGCAAGGGGGCGAAGGAGCAGTTCTTC
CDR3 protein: CASSSERKGAKEQFF

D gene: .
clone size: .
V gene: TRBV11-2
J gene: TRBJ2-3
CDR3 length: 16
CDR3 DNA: TGTGCCAGCGCCCCGAGGTTGGGGGCTAGCACAGATACGCAGTATTTT
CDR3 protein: CASAPRLGASTDTQYF

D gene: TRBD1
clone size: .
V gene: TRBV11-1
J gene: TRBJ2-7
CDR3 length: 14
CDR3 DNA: TGTGCCAGCAGCTCCCAGGACAGGTACTACGAGCAGTACTTC
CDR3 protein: CASSSQDRYYEQYF

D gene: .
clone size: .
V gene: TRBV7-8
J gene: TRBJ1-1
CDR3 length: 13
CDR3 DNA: TGTGCCAGCAGCCGTGGACAAGGGGGTCAGGCTTTCTTT
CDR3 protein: CASSRGQGGQAFF

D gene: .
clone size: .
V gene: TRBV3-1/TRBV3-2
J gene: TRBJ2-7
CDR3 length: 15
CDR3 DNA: TGTGCCAGCAGCCAAGCGGCGGAAGGTGGCAACGAGCAGTACTTC
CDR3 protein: CASSQAAEGGNEQYF

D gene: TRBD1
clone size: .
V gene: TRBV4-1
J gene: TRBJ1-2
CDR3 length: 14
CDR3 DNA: TGCGCCAGCAGCCAAGGGGACAGGGAAGATGGCTACACCTTC
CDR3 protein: CASSQGDREDGYTF

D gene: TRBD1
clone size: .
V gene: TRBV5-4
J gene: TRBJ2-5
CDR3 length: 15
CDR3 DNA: TGTGCCAGCTCCCGGGACAGGGGGCGAGGAGAGACCCAGTACTTC
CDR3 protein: CASSRDRGRGETQYF

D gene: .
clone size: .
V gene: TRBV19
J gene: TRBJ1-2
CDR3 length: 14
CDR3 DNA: TGTGCCAGTAGTCCTCACGGGAGTGATAGTGGCTACACCTTC
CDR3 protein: CASSPHGSDSGYTF

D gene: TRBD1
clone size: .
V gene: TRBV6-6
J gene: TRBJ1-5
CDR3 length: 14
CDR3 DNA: TGTGCCAGCAGAACTCAGGGGGGAGATCAGCCCCAGCATTTT
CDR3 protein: CASRTQGGDQPQHF

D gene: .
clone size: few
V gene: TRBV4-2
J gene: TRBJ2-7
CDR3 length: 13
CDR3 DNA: TGTGCCAGCAGCCGATCCTCAGGGCACAAGCAGTACTTC
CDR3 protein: CASSRSSGHKQYF